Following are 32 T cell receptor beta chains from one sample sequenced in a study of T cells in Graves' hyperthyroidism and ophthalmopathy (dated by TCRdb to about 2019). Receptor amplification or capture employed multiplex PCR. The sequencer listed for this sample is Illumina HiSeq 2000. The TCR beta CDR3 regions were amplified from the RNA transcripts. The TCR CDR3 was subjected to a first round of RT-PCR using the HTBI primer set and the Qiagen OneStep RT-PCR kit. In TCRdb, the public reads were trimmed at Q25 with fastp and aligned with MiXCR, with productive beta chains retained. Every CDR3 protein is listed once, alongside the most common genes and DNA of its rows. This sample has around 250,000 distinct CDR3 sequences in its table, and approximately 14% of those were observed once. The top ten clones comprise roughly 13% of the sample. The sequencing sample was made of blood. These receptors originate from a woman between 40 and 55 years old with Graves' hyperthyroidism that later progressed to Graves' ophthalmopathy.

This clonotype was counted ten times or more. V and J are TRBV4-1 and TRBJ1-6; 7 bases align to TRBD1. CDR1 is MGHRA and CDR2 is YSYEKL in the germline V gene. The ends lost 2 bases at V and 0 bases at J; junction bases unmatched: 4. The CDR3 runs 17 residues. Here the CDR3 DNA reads TGCGCCAGCAGCCAACTGAGGGACAGCTCCTATAATTCACCCCTCCACTTT. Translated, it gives CASSQLRDSSYNSPLHF.

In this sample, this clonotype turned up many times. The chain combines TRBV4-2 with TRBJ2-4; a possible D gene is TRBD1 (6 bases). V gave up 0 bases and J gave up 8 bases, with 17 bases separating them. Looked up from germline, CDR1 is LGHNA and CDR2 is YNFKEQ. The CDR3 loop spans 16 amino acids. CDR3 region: CASSQDLGAGNDIQYF. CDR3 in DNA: TGTGCCAGCAGCCAAGATTTGGGGGCAGGCAATGACATTCAGTACTTC.

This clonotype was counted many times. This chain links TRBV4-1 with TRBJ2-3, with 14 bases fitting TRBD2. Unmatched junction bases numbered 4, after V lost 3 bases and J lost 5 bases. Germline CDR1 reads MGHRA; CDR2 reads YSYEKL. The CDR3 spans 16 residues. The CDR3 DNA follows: TGCGCCAGCAGCCATGGACTAGCGGGAGGCGGAGATACGCAGTATTTT. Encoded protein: CASSHGLAGGGDTQYF.

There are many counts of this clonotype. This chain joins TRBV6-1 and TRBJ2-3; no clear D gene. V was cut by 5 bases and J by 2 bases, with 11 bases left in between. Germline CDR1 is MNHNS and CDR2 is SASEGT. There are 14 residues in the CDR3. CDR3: CASSFGTSTDTQYF. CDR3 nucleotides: TGTGCCAGCAGTTTCGGAACTTCCACAGATACGCAGTATTTT.

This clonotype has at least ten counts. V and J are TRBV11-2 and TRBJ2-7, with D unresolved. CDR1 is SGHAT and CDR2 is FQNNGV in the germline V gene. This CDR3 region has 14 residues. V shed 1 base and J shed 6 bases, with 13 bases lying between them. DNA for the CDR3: TGTGCCAGCAGCTTAGGTGGAACCTGGGGCGAGCAGTACTTC. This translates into CASSLGGTWGEQYF.

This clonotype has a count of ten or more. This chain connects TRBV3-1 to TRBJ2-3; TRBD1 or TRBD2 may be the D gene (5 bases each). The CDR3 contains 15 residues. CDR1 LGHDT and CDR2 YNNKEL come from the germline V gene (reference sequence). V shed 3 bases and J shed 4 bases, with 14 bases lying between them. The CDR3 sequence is CASSHGAGRADTQYF. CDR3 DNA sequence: TGTGCCAGCAGCCATGGGGCGGGTCGGGCAGATACGCAGTATTTT.

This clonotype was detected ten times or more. The CDR3 DNA reads as TGCGCCAGCCGCTCATCAGGGGAGCAGTACTTC. Protein product: CASRSSGEQYF. The J gene is TRBJ2-7, the V gene TRBV5-1; D might be TRBD1 (5 bases). Germline-derived CDR1 and CDR2 are SGHRS and YFSETQ. This CDR3 comprises 11 residues. V was cut by 7 bases and J by 7 bases, with 12 bases left in between.

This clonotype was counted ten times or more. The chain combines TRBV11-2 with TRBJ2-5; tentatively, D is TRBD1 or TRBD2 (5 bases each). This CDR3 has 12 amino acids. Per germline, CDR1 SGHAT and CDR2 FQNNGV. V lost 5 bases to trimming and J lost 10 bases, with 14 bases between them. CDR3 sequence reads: CASSPGFGGQYF. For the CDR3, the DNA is TGTGCCAGCAGCCCAGGGTTCGGAGGCCAGTACTTC.

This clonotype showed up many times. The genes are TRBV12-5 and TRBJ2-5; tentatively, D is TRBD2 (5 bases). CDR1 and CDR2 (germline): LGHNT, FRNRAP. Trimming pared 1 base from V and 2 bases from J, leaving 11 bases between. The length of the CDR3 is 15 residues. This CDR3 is CASGLGQPGQETQYF. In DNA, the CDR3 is TGTGCTAGTGGTTTGGGTCAGCCGGGGCAAGAGACCCAGTACTTC.

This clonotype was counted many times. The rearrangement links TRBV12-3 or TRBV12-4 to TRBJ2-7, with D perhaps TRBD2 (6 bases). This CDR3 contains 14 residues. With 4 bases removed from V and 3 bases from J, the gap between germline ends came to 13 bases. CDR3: CASSSGGIGYEQYF. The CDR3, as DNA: TGTGCCAGCAGTTCGGGCGGGATAGGCTACGAGCAGTACTTC.

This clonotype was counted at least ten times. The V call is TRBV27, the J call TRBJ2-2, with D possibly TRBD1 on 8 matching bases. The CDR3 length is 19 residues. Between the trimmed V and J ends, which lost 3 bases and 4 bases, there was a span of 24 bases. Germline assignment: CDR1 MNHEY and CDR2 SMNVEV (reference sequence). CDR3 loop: CASSLPRGGDRSITGELFF. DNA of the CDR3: TGTGCCAGCAGTTTGCCAAGAGGGGGGGACAGGTCTATCACCGGGGAGCTGTTTTTT.

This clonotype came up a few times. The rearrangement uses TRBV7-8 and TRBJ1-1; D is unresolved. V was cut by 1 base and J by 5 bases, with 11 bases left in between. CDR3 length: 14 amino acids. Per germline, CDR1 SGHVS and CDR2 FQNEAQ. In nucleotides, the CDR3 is TGTGCCAGCAGCTTAGTGGGTGGTTTGACTGAAGCTTTCTTT. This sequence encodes CASSLVGGLTEAFF.

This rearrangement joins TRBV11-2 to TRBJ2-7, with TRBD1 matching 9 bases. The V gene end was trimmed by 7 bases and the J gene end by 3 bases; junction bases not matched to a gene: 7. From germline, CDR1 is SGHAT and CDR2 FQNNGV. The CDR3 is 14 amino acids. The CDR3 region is CASNGQGTNYEQYF. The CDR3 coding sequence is TGTGCCAGCAACGGACAGGGGACCAACTACGAGCAGTACTTC.

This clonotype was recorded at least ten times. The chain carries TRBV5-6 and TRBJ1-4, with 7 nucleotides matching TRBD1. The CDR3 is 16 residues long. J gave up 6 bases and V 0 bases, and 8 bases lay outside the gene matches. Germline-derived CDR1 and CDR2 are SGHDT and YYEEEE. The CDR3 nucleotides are TGTGCCAGCAGCTTGGGCCCGGGACAGTTTGATGAAAAACTGTTTTTT. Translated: CASSLGPGQFDEKLFF. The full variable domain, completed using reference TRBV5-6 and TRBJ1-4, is DAGVTQSPTHLIKTRGQQVTLRCSPKSGHDTVSWYQQALGQGPQFIFQYYEEEERQRGNFPDRFSGHQFPNYSSELNVNALLLGDSALYLCASSLGPGQFDEKLFFGSGTQLSVL.

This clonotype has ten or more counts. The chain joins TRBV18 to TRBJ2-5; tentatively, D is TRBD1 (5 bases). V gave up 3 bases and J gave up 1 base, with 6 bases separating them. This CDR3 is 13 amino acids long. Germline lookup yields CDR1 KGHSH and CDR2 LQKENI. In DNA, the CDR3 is TGTGCCAGCTCACCGCAGGGCCAAGAGACCCAGTACTTC. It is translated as CASSPQGQETQYF.

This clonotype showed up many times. CDR3 residues: CAISSGVARSYEQYF. The CDR3 nucleotides read TGTGCCATCTCCTCAGGGGTAGCCCGGTCCTACGAGCAGTACTTC. The V call is TRBV10-3, the J call TRBJ2-7, with a possible D match to TRBD1 (6 bases). The V and J ends lost 8 bases and 1 base respectively, with 18 bases between them. Per germline, CDR1 ENHRY and CDR2 SYGVKD. There are 15 residues in the CDR3.

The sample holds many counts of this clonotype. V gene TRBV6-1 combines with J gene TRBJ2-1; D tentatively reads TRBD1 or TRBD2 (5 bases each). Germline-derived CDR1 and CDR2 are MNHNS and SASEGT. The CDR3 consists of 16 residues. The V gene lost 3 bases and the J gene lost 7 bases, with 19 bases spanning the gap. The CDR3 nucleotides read TGTGCCAGCAGTGACCCCGGGACGGGGAGTACAAATGAGCAGTTCTTC. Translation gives CASSDPGTGSTNEQFF.

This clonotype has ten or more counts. The CDR3 DNA sequence: TGTGCCAGCAGCTCACACCGGGACTACGTTGCCGAGCAGTACTTC. Protein sequence: CASSSHRDYVAEQYF. The chain has TRBV7-9 and TRBJ2-7, with 7 bases matching TRBD2. There are 15 residues in the CDR3. Germline assignment: CDR1 SEHNR and CDR2 FQNEAQ (reference sequence). The J segment lost 6 bases and the V segment lost 4 bases, leaving 12 bases of the junction unmatched.

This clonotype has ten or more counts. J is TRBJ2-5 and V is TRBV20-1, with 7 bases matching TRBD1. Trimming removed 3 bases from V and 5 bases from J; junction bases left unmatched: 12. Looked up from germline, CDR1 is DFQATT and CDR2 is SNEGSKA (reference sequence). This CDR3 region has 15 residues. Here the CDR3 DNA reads TGCAGTGCTAGTAAAAACAGGGGTAGGCGGGAGACCCAGTACTTC. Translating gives CSASKNRGRRETQYF.

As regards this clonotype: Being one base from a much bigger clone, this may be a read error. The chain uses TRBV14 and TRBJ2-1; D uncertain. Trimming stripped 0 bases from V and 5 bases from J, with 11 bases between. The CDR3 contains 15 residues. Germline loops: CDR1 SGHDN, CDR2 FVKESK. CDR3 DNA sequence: TGTGCCAGCAGCCAAGAGATCAATTTGAACAATGAGCAGTTCTTC. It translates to CASSQEINLNNEQFF.

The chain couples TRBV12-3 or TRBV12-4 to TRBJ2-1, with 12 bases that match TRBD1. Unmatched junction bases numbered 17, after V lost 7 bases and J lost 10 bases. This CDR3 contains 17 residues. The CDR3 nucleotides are TGTGCCAGCACCTCCTCCAATAAAGGGACAGGGGGCACGGAGCAGTTCTTC. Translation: CASTSSNKGTGGTEQFF.

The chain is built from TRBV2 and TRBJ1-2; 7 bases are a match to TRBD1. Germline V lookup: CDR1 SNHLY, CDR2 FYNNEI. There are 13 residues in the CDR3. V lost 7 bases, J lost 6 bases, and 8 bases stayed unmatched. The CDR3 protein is CASIPPGQHGYTF. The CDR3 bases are TGTGCCAGCATTCCCCCGGGACAGCATGGCTACACCTTC.

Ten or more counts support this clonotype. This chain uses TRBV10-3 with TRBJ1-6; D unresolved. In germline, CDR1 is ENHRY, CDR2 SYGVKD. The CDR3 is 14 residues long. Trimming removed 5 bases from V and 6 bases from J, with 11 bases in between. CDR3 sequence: CAISTDGGNSPLHF. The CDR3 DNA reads TGTGCCATCAGTACGGACGGCGGTAATTCACCCCTCCACTTT.

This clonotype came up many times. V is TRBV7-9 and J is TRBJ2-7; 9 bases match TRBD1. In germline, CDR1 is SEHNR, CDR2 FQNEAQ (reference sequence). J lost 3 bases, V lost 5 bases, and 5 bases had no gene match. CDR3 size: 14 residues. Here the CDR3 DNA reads TGTGCCAGCAGCCGCGGACAGGGGATCTACGAGCAGTACTTC. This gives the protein CASSRGQGIYEQYF. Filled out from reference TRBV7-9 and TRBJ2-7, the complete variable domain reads DTGVSQNPRHKITKRGQNVTFRCDPISEHNRLYWYRQTLGQGPEFLTYFQNEAQLEKSRLLSDRFSAERPKGSFSTLEIQRTEQGDSAMYLCASSRGQGIYEQYFGPGTRLTVT.

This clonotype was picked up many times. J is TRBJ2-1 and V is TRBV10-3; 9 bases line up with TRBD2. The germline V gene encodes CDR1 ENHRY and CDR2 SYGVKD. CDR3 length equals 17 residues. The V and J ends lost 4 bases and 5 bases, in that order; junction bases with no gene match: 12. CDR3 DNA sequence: TGTGCCATCAGTGGGAATAGTAGGACTAGCGCCAACAATGAGCAGTTCTTC. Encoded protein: CAISGNSRTSANNEQFF.

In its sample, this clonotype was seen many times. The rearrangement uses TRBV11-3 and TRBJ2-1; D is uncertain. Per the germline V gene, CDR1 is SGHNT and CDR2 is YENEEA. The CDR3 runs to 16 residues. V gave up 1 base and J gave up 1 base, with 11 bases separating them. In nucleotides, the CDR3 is TGTGCCAGCAGCTTAGGAGCTGGGGTTTCCTACAATGAGCAGTTCTTC. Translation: CASSLGAGVSYNEQFF.

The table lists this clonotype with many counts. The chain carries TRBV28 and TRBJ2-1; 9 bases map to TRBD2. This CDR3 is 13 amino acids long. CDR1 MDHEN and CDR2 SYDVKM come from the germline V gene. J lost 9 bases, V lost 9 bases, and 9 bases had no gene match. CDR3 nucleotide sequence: TGTGCCAGTTGGTGGGCGGGAGGGCCTGAGCAGTTCTTC. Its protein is CASWWAGGPEQFF. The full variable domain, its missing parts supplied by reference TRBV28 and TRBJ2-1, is DVKVTQSSRYLVKRTGEKVFLECVQDMDHENMFWYRQDPGLGLRLIYFSYDVKMKEKGDIPEGYSVSREKKERFSLILESASTNQTSMYLCASWWAGGPEQFFGPGTRLTVL.

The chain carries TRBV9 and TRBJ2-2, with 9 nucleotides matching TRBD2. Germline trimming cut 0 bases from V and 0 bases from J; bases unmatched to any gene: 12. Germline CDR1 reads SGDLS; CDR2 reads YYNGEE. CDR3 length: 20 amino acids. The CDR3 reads CASSVANLGLAKANTGELFF. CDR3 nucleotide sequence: TGTGCCAGCAGCGTAGCTAATCTAGGACTAGCGAAAGCGAACACCGGGGAGCTGTTTTTT.

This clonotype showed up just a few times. The CDR3 DNA reads TGTGCCAGTAGTATAGAGGAGAAGGGTCAGCCCCAGCATTTT. This codes for CASSIEEKGQPQHF. V usage is TRBV19 and J usage is TRBJ1-5; D unresolved. CDR1 is LNHDA, CDR2 SQIVND, per germline (reference sequence). V was shortened by 0 bases and J by 6 bases, with 9 bases between the two germline ends. The CDR3 contains 14 residues.

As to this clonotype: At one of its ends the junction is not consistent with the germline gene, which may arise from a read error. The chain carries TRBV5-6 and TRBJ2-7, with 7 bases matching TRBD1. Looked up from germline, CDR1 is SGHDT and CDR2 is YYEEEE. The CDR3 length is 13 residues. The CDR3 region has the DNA TGTGCCAGCAGCAAGGACAGGACCTACGAGCAGCACTTC. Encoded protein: CASSKDRTYEQHF.

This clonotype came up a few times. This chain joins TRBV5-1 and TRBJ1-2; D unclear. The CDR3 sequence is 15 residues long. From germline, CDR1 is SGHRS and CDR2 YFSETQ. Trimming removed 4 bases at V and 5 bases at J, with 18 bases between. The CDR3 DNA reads TGCGCCAGCAGCCCCCTCCCGGGAGGTGCTTATGGCTACACCTTC. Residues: CASSPLPGGAYGYTF.

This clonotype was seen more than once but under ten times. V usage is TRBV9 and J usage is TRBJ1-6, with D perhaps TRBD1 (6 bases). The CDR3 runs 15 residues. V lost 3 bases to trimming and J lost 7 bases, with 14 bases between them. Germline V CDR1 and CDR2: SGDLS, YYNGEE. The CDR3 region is CASSDQQGSNSPLHF. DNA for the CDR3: TGTGCCAGCAGCGACCAACAGGGATCCAATTCACCCCTCCACTTT.